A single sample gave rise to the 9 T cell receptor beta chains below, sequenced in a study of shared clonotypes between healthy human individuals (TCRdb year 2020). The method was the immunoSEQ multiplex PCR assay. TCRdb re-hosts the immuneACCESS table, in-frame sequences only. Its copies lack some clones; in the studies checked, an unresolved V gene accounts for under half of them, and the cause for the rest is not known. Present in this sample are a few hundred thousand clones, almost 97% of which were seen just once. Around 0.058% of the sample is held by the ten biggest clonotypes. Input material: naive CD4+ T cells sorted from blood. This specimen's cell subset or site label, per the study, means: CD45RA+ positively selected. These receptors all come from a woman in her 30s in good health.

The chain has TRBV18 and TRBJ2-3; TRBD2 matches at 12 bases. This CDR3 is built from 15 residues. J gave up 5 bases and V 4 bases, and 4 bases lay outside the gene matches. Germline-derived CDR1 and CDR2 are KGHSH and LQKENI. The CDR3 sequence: CASSRTSGIGDTQYF. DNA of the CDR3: TGTGCCAGCTCACGGACTAGCGGGATTGGAGATACGCAGTATTTT.

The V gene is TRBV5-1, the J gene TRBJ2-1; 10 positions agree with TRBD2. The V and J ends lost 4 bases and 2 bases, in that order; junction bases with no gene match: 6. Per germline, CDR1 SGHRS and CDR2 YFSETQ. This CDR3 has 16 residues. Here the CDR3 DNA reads TGCGCCAGCAGCCCCCGACTAGCGGGCACCTACAATGAGCAGTTCTTC. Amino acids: CASSPRLAGTYNEQFF.

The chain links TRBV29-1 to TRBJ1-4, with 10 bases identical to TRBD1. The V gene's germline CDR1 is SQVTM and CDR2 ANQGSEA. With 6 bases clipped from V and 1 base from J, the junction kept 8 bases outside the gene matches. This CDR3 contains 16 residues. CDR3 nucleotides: TGCAGCGTGACAGGGGGCGCGGGGAAAACTAATGAAAAACTGTTTTTT. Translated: CSVTGGAGKTNEKLFF.

CDR3 protein: CASSLEGTGTGEQYF. The CDR3 nucleotides are TGCGCCAGCAGCTTGGAAGGGACAGGGACCGGAGAGCAGTACTTC. The chain has TRBV5-1 and TRBJ2-7; 9 bases line up with TRBD1. This CDR3 is 15 amino acids long. V lost 0 bases, J lost 7 bases, and 8 bases stayed unmatched. Germline lookup yields CDR1 SGHRS and CDR2 YFSETQ.

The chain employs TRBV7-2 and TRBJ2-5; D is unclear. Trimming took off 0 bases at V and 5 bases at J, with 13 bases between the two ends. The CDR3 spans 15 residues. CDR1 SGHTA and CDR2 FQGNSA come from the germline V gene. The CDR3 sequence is CASSLADLRGETQYF. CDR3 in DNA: TGTGCCAGCAGCTTAGCTGACTTGCGTGGGGAGACCCAGTACTTC.

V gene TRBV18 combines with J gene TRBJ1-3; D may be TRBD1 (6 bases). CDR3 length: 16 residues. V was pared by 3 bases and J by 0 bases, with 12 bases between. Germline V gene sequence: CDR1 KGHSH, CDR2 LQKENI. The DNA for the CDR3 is TGTGCCAGCTCACCCCAGGACAGCATCTCTGGAAACACCATATATTTT. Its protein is CASSPQDSISGNTIYF.

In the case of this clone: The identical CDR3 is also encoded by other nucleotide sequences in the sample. The CDR3 DNA reads as TGTGCCAGCAGCCTGACAGGGGACACTGAAGCTTTCTTT. Translating gives CASSLTGDTEAFF. V and J are TRBV27 and TRBJ1-1, with 8 bases lining up with TRBD1. Germline CDR1 MNHEY, CDR2 SMNVEV (reference sequence). The CDR3 is 13 amino acids. Trimming at V came to 6 bases and at J to 3 bases, leaving 3 bases not matched to a gene.

DNA for the CDR3: TGTGCCAGCAATAAGGGGAGAAGGGAAAAACTGTTTTTT. Its protein product is CASNKGRREKLFF. V and J are TRBV28 and TRBJ1-4; D might be TRBD1 (5 bases). Germline V lookup: CDR1 MDHEN, CDR2 SYDVKM. Deletions cut 7 bases from V and 8 bases from J, with 14 bases between. This CDR3 has 13 residues. The full variable domain, completed using reference TRBV28 and TRBJ1-4, is DVKVTQSSRYLVKRTGEKVFLECVQDMDHENMFWYRQDPGLGLRLIYFSYDVKMKEKGDIPEGYSVSREKKERFSLILESASTNQTSMYLCASNKGRREKLFFGSGTQLSVL.

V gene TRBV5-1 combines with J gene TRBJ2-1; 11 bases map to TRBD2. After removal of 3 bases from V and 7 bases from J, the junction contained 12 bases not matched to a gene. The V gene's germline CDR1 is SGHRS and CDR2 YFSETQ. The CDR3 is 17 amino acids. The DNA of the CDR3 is TGCGCCAGCAGCTCCTCTATAGCGGGAGGGCCGAGGAATGAGCAGTTCTTC. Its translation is CASSSSIAGGPRNEQFF.